This T cell receptor beta chain was retrieved from a study of cytomegalovirus exposure and HLA in healthy donors. Findings of the study overall: Analyses of presence/absence relied on an assumption of roughly uniform sequencing depth across donors. A later analysis by the authors found several of the most significant clusters apparently linked to common viral pathogens.

PCR amplification relied on 60 Vbeta primers (plus 13 Jbeta primers). Sequenced by immunoSEQ multiplex PCR; TCRdb stores in-frame clones only, minus some. The sample consists of about 200,000 clones, roughly 80% of them appearing once. The CDR3 is 15 residues long. CDR1 is SGDLS and CDR2 is YYNGEE in the germline V gene. V lost 0 bases, J lost 4 bases, and 14 bases lay in between. As for this clone: Antigen unknown.

Donors consisted of healthy bone marrow donors. When sampled, the donors appeared nominally healthy, though they likely had unrecorded immune exposures. Source material: PBMCs. V is TRBV9 and J is TRBJ2-7, with D uncertain. The sequence came from a man aged 35 to 55 in good health and CMV-seronegative. CDR3 in amino acids: CASSVGVEWAYEQYF. The CDR3 DNA follows: TGTGCCAGCAGCGTAGGTGTAGAATGGGCATACGAGCAGTACTTC.